Here is one T cell receptor (beta chain) with its context. This specimen comes from a study of blood T cell repertoires in COVID-19. Here immunoSEQ multiplex PCR was the method, and the copy in TCRdb shows in-frame clones only, minus some. Among 40,000 to 60,000 clones listed, over 75% were seen once. Germline V lookup: CDR1 LNHDA, CDR2 SQIVND (reference sequence). V shed 2 bases and J 8 bases; nucleotides not matched to a gene: 8. The CDR3 length is 15 residues. This TCR was sampled from a woman aged 55-69 years with acute or convalescent COVID-19. This chain joins TRBV19 and TRBJ1-4; 7 bases agree with TRBD1. The sample consisted of peripheral blood. The CDR3 DNA reads TGTGCCAGTAGTATACCCCGACAGGGCGAGGAAAAACTGTTTTTT. Encoded protein: CASSIPRQGEEKLFF.